The 22 T cell receptor beta chains in this list originate from one sample, sequenced in a study of vaccination and CD4 T cells after COVID-19. TCRdb itself ran the PCR reads through MiXCR, one entry per CDR3 protein. The data contain some 18,000 distinct CDR3 sequences, around 68% of them singletons. The sequences come from CD4+ T cells from blood, collected before SARS-CoV-2 vaccination. The receptor source for this set is a human donor who had recovered from COVID-19.

This chain uses TRBV9 with TRBJ1-6, with D possibly matching TRBD1 (6 bases). This CDR3 contains 13 residues. V gave up 3 bases and J gave up 9 bases, with 10 bases separating them. The germline V gene encodes CDR1 SGDLS and CDR2 YYNGEE. In DNA form, the CDR3 reads TGTGCCAGCAGCGAGAGGGGGAGTTCACCCCTCCACTTT. Translating gives CASSERGSSPLHF. Drawing the rest from reference TRBV9 and TRBJ1-6, the complete variable domain is DSGVTQTPKHLITATGQRVTLRCSPRSGDLSVYWYQQSLDQGLQFLIQYYNGEERAKGNILERFSAQQFPDLHSELNLSSLELGDSALYFCASSERGSSPLHFGNGTRLTVT.

The rearrangement joins TRBV10-3 to TRBJ2-3; TRBD2 matches at 8 bases. The CDR3 covers 16 residues. V lost 7 bases and J lost 1; bases outside the gene matches: 10. The germline gives CDR1 ENHRY, CDR2 SYGVKD. The CDR3 DNA sequence: TGTGCCATCAATCCTTCGGGGACTAGTGGCACAGATACGCAGTATTTT. Its protein product is CAINPSGTSGTDTQYF.

This clonotype was counted only a few times. The chain employs TRBV19 and TRBJ2-7, with no clear D. The germline V gene has CDR1 LNHDA and CDR2 SQIVND (reference sequence). The V end lost 1 base, the J end lost 0 bases, and 10 bases lay between the germline ends. The CDR3 spans 15 residues. The CDR3 bases are TGTGCCAGTAGTATAGCGAGCAGGTTCTCCTACGAGCAGTACTTC. Amino acids: CASSIASRFSYEQYF.

In regard to this clonotype: The junction and the germline gene differ at one end; a read error may be behind it. The CDR3 is CASTLQGNTEAFF. In nucleotides, the CDR3 is TGTGCCAGCACCTTACAGGGGAACACTGAAGCTTTCTTT. J is TRBJ1-1 and V is TRBV7-6, with a weak D call TRBD1 (6 bases). CDR1 is SGHVS and CDR2 is FNYEAQ in the germline V gene. The CDR3 consists of 13 residues.

The chain couples TRBV28 to TRBJ2-7; weak D call: TRBD1 (6 bases). Trimming took 7 bases from V and 2 from J, leaving 15 bases between them. From germline, CDR1 is MDHEN and CDR2 SYDVKM. The CDR3 is made up of 14 amino acids. CDR3 amino acids: CASTAPGVPYEQYF. The DNA of the CDR3 is TGTGCCAGCACCGCCCCAGGGGTACCCTACGAGCAGTACTTC.

This rearrangement joins TRBV7-3 to TRBJ1-1; D perhaps matches TRBD1 (5 bases). CDR1 and CDR2 from the germline V gene are SGHTA and FQGTGA. Trimming stripped 5 bases from V and 1 base from J, with 14 bases between. The CDR3 length is 15 residues. CDR3 loop: CASSDSGRKNTEAFF. The CDR3 nucleotides read TGTGCCAGCAGCGATTCGGGACGCAAGAACACTGAAGCTTTCTTT. Supplemented by reference TRBV7-3 and TRBJ1-1, the full variable domain reads GAGVSQTPSNKVTEKGKYVELRCDPISGHTALYWYRQSLGQGPEFLIYFQGTGAADDSGLPNDRFFAVRPEGSVSTLKIQRTERGDSAVYLCASSDSGRKNTEAFFGQGTRLTVV.

This rearrangement joins TRBV5-4 to TRBJ1-1, with D perhaps TRBD1 (5 bases). The CDR3 spans 14 residues. V was cut by 0 bases and J by 5 bases, with 11 bases left in between. CDR1 is SGHNT and CDR2 is YYREEE in the germline V gene (reference sequence). Here the CDR3 DNA reads TGTGCCAGCAGCTTGGACGGGGGTGGGACTGAAGCTTTCTTT. This codes for CASSLDGGGTEAFF.

V usage is TRBV7-2 and J usage is TRBJ2-5, with D tentatively TRBD1 (5 bases). V was pared by 0 bases and J by 1 base, with 12 bases between. Per germline, CDR1 SGHTA and CDR2 FQGNSA. The CDR3 runs to 16 residues. CDR3 region: CASSLAGRNPQETQYF. The CDR3 DNA sequence: TGTGCCAGCAGCTTAGCGGGGCGGAACCCCCAAGAGACCCAGTACTTC.

The J gene is TRBJ2-5, the V gene TRBV7-9; D tentatively fits TRBD1 or TRBD2 (6 bases each). Trimming stripped 7 bases from V and 6 bases from J, with 27 bases between. The CDR3 runs 17 residues. Looked up from germline, CDR1 is SEHNR and CDR2 is FQNEAQ (reference sequence). CDR3: CASIPSGAIGWGKTQYF. The CDR3 nucleotides read TGTGCCAGCATCCCCTCGGGGGCGATAGGATGGGGGAAGACCCAGTACTTC. Drawing the rest from reference TRBV7-9 and TRBJ2-5, the complete variable domain is DTGVSQNPRHKITKRGQNVTFRCDPISEHNRLYWYRQTLGQGPEFLTYFQNEAQLEKSRLLSDRFSAERPKGSFSTLEIQRTEQGDSAMYLCASIPSGAIGWGKTQYFGPGTRLLVL.

V is TRBV20-1 and J is TRBJ1-6; D remains ambiguous. Between the trimmed V and J ends, which lost 0 bases and 10 bases, there was a span of 10 bases. Germline V lookup: CDR1 DFQATT, CDR2 SNEGSKA (reference sequence). This CDR3 is 13 amino acids long. The CDR3 protein is CSARDTGVSPLHF. CDR3 coding DNA: TGCAGTGCTAGAGATACGGGCGTCTCACCCCTCCACTTT.

V is TRBV4-2 and J is TRBJ2-2, with 7 bases aligning to TRBD1. The trim removed 3 bases at V and 4 bases at J, leaving 5 bases unmatched. The CDR3 contains 15 residues. CDR1 is LGHNA, CDR2 YNFKEQ, per germline. CDR3 amino acids: CASSHGDSSTGELFF. CDR3 nucleotides: TGTGCCAGCAGCCATGGGGACAGTTCCACCGGGGAGCTGTTTTTT.

The rearrangement links TRBV20-1 to TRBJ1-4, with 7 bases aligning to TRBD1. CDR1 is DFQATT and CDR2 is SNEGSKA in the germline V gene (reference sequence). J was trimmed by 5 bases and V by 0 bases; bases with no gene match: 6. The CDR3 totals 15 residues. CDR3 sequence: CSARDIGRGNEKLFF. Written as DNA, the CDR3 is TGCAGTGCTAGAGATATCGGCAGGGGGAATGAAAAACTGTTTTTT.

The chain combines TRBV25-1 with TRBJ2-1; 9 bases fit TRBD1. Germline-derived CDR1 and CDR2 are MGHDK and SYGVNS. With V trimmed by 6 bases and J by 8 bases, 5 bases remained unmatched. CDR3 length equals 13 residues. CDR3 in amino acids: CASRQGAQHEQFF. The CDR3 bases are TGTGCCAGCAGACAGGGGGCGCAGCATGAGCAGTTCTTC.

The chain recombines TRBV6-5 with TRBJ2-5; D possibly corresponds to TRBD2 (6 bases). V dropped 2 bases and J dropped 2 bases, with 12 bases sitting between them. Germline CDR1 and CDR2: MNHEY and SVGAGI. The CDR3 extends over 15 amino acids. The DNA for the CDR3 is TGTGCCAGCAGTTACACCCGGACTAATCAAGAGACCCAGTACTTC. Translation gives CASSYTRTNQETQYF.

V and J are TRBV20-1 and TRBJ1-6, with D unresolved. V shed 1 base and J shed 0 bases, with 13 bases lying between them. Germline loops: CDR1 DFQATT, CDR2 SNEGSKA (reference sequence). The length of the CDR3 is 17 residues. CDR3 bases: TGCAGTGCTAGAGTGGGTATTGTGGGCTCCTATAATTCACCCCTCCACTTT. This encodes CSARVGIVGSYNSPLHF.

This clonotype was seen only a few times. The chain combines TRBV7-9 with TRBJ1-1; 7 positions match TRBD1. Unmatched junction bases numbered 6, after V lost 6 bases and J lost 5 bases. Germline loops: CDR1 SEHNR, CDR2 FQNEAQ (reference sequence). This CDR3 is built from 13 residues. As DNA, the CDR3 is TGTGCCAGCAGTAGACAGGGTGGAACTGAAGCTTTCTTT. Its protein product is CASSRQGGTEAFF.

The rearrangement uses TRBV18 and TRBJ1-5; 8 bases match TRBD1. The trim removed 10 bases at V and 6 bases at J, leaving 8 bases unmatched. The CDR3 runs to 13 residues. Germline-derived CDR1 and CDR2 are KGHSH and LQKENI. The CDR3 is CATTRGRGQPQHF. For the CDR3, the DNA is TGTGCCACCACCAGGGGGCGCGGTCAGCCCCAGCATTTT. The complete variable domain, with remaining parts taken from reference TRBV18 and TRBJ1-5, reads NAGVMQNPRHLVRRRGQEARLRCSPMKGHSHVYWYRQLPEEGLKFMVYLQKENIIDESGMPKERFSAEFPKEGPSILRIQQVVRGDSAAYFCATTRGRGQPQHFGDGTRLSIL.

A single count supports this clonotype. The rearrangement links TRBV15 to TRBJ2-7, with TRBD1 identical over 7 bases. The CDR3 runs to 15 residues. Germline loops: CDR1 LNHNV, CDR2 YYDKDF (reference sequence). V lost 1 base to trimming and J lost 6 bases; unmatched junction nucleotides: 9. Here the CDR3 DNA reads TGTGCCACCAGCAGAGGAAGACAGGGCCGAGGCGAGCAGTACTTC. Encoded protein: CATSRGRQGRGEQYF.

The chain couples TRBV7-8 to TRBJ2-7, with 9 bases lining up with TRBD2. This CDR3 contains 15 residues. Germline V lookup: CDR1 SGHVS, CDR2 FQNEAQ. J lost 3 bases, V lost 4 bases, and 7 bases had no gene match. The CDR3 DNA is TGTGCCAGCAGCTCTTTAGCGGGAGCCATCTACGAGCAGTACTTC. Amino acid sequence: CASSSLAGAIYEQYF.

J is TRBJ2-3 and V is TRBV2; a possible D gene is TRBD1 (6 bases). This CDR3 region has 17 residues. Per the germline V gene, CDR1 is SNHLY and CDR2 is FYNNEI. Trimming stripped 0 bases from V and 0 bases from J, with 13 bases between. The CDR3 DNA reads as TGTGCCAGCAGTGAAGCCGCCGGGACAAGAAGCACAGATACGCAGTATTTT. This sequence encodes CASSEAAGTRSTDTQYF. Variable domain in full (rest from reference TRBV2 and TRBJ2-3): EPEVTQTPSHQVTQMGQEVILRCVPISNHLYFYWYRQILGQKVEFLVSFYNNEISEKSEIFDDQFSVERPDGSNFTLKIRSTKLEDSAMYFCASSEAAGTRSTDTQYFGPGTRLTVL.

The chain uses TRBV20-1 and TRBJ1-6; no definite D call. Trimming took off 0 bases at V and 8 bases at J, with 17 bases between the two ends. The CDR3 consists of 16 residues. Germline V lookup: CDR1 DFQATT, CDR2 SNEGSKA (reference sequence). CDR3 DNA sequence: TGCAGTGCTAGAGATTTGGCCAGCCCGAGTGATTCACCCCTCCACTTT. Its protein is CSARDLASPSDSPLHF.

CDR3 in amino acids: CASMAGLYEQYF. Here the CDR3 DNA reads TGTGCCAGCATGGCCGGACTCTACGAGCAGTACTTC. The chain uses TRBV28 and TRBJ2-7; TRBD2 might be the D (5 bases). Trimming stripped 7 bases from V and 3 bases from J, with 10 bases between. Germline V lookup: CDR1 MDHEN, CDR2 SYDVKM. CDR3 length: 12 amino acids.